Here is one TCR beta chain with its context. Antigen specificity is unknown. The PCR contained 60 Vbeta and 13 Jbeta primers. TCRdb's copy holds only in-frame clones and misses some; the assay was immunoSEQ multiplex PCR. The table lists tens of thousands of clones, approximately 65% of them singletons. The data originate from a study of cytomegalovirus exposure and HLA in healthy donors. Study conclusions and caveats: In all likelihood, a cluster of highly shared sequence variants was a sequencing artifact. The authors assumed roughly uniform sequencing depth across donors for presence/absence analyses. According to the study, 150 to 200 TCR beta chains were cytomegalovirus-associated.

The V gene end was trimmed by 4 bases and the J gene end by 1 base; junction bases not matched to a gene: 12. This CDR3 has 20 amino acids. Germline loops: CDR1 MDHEN, CDR2 SYDVKM. This clonotype was sampled from a man in his thirties or forties in good health and CMV-seronegative. The sequenced material came from PBMCs. The genes are TRBV28 and TRBJ2-1; 14 nucleotides line up with TRBD2. In DNA form, the CDR3 reads TGTGCCAGCAGTTCGCCCCGAGGGACTAGCGGGAGTCCTTCCTACAATGAGCAGTTCTTC. Its protein product is CASSSPRGTSGSPSYNEQFF. Looking up the rest from reference TRBV28 and TRBJ2-1 gives the full variable domain: DVKVTQSSRYLVKRTGEKVFLECVQDMDHENMFWYRQDPGLGLRLIYFSYDVKMKEKGDIPEGYSVSREKKERFSLILESASTNQTSMYLCASSSPRGTSGSPSYNEQFFGPGTRLTVL.